This T cell receptor (beta chain) emerged from a study of T cell responses to AZD1222 COVID-19 vaccine (dated by TCRdb to the early 2020s). With regard to the full study: A total of 230 to 250 trial participants underwent TCR sequencing, of whom about 200 had received two doses of AZD1222 and roughly 26 had received two doses of the MenACWY control vaccine. Trial participants were enrolled by age into subgroups of 18-55, 56-69 and 70-plus years, and around 150, 28 and 57 TCR-sequenced participants, respectively, were included in these subgroups.

A distance of 19 bases separates the germline ends of V and J, which lose 8 bases and 6 bases respectively. CDR1 is given as LNHDA and CDR2 as SQIVND, both from the germline V gene (reference sequence). The CDR3 runs 14 amino acids, cysteine and phenylalanine included. Of the read, only the CDR3 DNA is kept; its 42 bases are in frame from base 1. In the paper's terms, the time point label means: baseline before first vaccination. In the paper's terms, the treatment or condition label means: meningococcal conjugate vaccine given as trial control. Samples from vaccinated people were obtained from the UK trials COV001 and COV002, which included a single-blind randomized controlled phase 2/3 trial of AZD1222 (ChAdOx1 nCoV-19) in healthy adults. For TCRbeta chain sequencing, PBMC samples were collected from trial participants at day 0 and at day 28 after the second dose. The CDR3 regions of human TCRbeta chains were analyzed by immunosequencing. The authors' pipeline ran thus. TCRs in the repertoires were matched against a reference library of SARS-CoV-2-specific TCRs that had been generated with the MIRA antigen-specificity platform. Breadth was defined as the fraction of unique TCRs that were SARS-CoV-2-associated, and depth was defined as the fraction of total T cells that were SARS-CoV-2-associated. Each spike-specific TCR was assigned to its reactive spike region and to a CD4 or CD8 class using the MIRA data. Log10-transformed breadth and depth values were compared by one-way ANOVA with Sidak's multiple comparisons tests. What TCRdb holds here is the immuneACCESS table cut down to in-frame rearrangements. Part of the clones is not present; checked against another copy, under half of the missing clones reflect an unresolved V gene, and the others are unexplained. V and J calls and clone size are given by that table; D and trimming were obtained from the DNA. This sample comprises around 110,000 clones, approximately 85% of them detected only once. The biggest ten clones account for roughly 3.9% of the sample.

As concerns this clone: Its specific antigen is unknown. No much larger clone is present one base from it, and per-base qualities are unavailable.

The paper's findings and limits, for the study overall: Spike-specific TCR breadth and depth rose significantly after two AZD1222 doses compared with day 0 and with MenACWY recipients. In the small 56-69-year group, the increase in depth fell short of significance, most likely because of low power. Nearly half of unique spike-specific TCRs reportedly recognized epitopes outside regions mutated in the B.1.351 and B.1.1.7 variants. Conclusions about previously exposed vaccinees are limited, since just five or six AZD1222 recipients were seropositive for SARS-CoV-2 at baseline. Most participants were white British and females outnumbered males, and the authors suggested that clonal diversity may have been underestimated. The vaccine-associated CD4 TCRs covered the entire spike protein, and the dominant responses fell in regions 160-218 and 743-854. Because no day 14 peak-response samples were available, repertoires were characterized only after the peak T cell response.

This chain is built from TRBV19 and TRBJ1-2; confidence is insufficient to name the D gene. The sequences come from peripheral blood, collected on day 0 of MenACWY control vaccination. The sequence derives from an adult in good health. The DNA sequence reads TGTGCCAGTTTGCTGACACGGATGAGGAATGGCTACACCTTC. Protein translation: CASLLTRMRNGYTF.